This TCR beta chain came from a study of CD8+ T cells in alopecia areata. On the study more broadly: The drug, tofacitinib, lasted 6 to 18 months, followed by 6 months off drug.

RNA extraction was followed by reverse transcription into cDNA, which acted as the sequencing template. TCRdb keeps only in-frame clones here, not all; method: immunoSEQ multiplex PCR. The sample shows 180,000 or so clones, around 63% of them seen only once. Deletions cut 6 bases from V and 0 bases from J, with 8 bases between. Germline-derived CDR1 and CDR2 are SQVTM and ANQGSEA. The CDR3 consists of 12 residues. This TCR was recovered from a human donor with alopecia areata. The rearrangement links TRBV29-1 to TRBJ2-5; D uncertain. This specimen was CD4+ T cells sorted from blood, taken at week 0. The CDR3 is CSVWTYQETQYF. The DNA of the CDR3 is TGCAGCGTATGGACCTACCAAGAGACCCAGTACTTC.